This is a list of T cell receptor beta chains from one sample in a study of shared clonotypes between healthy human individuals. Sequencing was performed with immunoSEQ multiplex PCR; in TCRdb, only in-frame clones are kept and a portion is missing. Of a few million clones in the sample, approximately 95% are singletons; the top ten hold under 0.45%. What was sequenced was naive CD4+ T cells from PBMCs. These receptors were collected from a man aged 18 to 35 in good health. Some clones in this sample may be carry-over from other donors' samples. Each CDR3 is given with its conserved first and last residue. The D gene is left open where the match is weak. Expanded clones are given a class, and other clones once, few, many or no size at all.

DNA	CDR3	J	D	size	V
TGTGCCAGTAGTCTTAGCGGGAGGGCTGGCACAGATACGCAGTATTTT	CASSLSGRAGTDTQYF	TRBJ2-3	TRBD2	-	TRBV19
TGTGCCAGCAGCGTAGGGGGGTCGGTGAACACTGAAGCTTTCTTT	CASSVGGSVNTEAFF	TRBJ1-1	-	-	TRBV9
TGTGCCAGCAGCCGAACGAGGGGGCTGAACACTGAAGCTTTCTTT	CASSRTRGLNTEAFF	TRBJ1-1	TRBD1	-	TRBV27
TGTGCCAGCAGTGCTGGGACAGGATTATCTGGAAACACCATATATTTT	CASSAGTGLSGNTIYF	TRBJ1-3	TRBD1	-	TRBV6-1
TGTGCCAGTAAGGGGACTAGCGTAGGGACAGATACGCAGTATTTT	CASKGTSVGTDTQYF	TRBJ2-3	TRBD2	-	TRBV19
TGTGCCAGCAGCTTAGGCAGGGTCCTTAATGAAAAACTGTTTTTT	CASSLGRVLNEKLFF	TRBJ1-4	-	-	TRBV11-2
TGCAGCGTTGAAGATCATGCAGGGGACTATGGCTACACCTTC	CSVEDHAGDYGYTF	TRBJ1-2	-	-	TRBV29-1
TGTGCCAGCAGCCGGGGGGTTAGCACAGATACGCAGTATTTT	CASSRGVSTDTQYF	TRBJ2-3	TRBD2	once	TRBV7-9
TGCGCCAGCAGCTTGGGGCGCCCATCGAGGGGCGCTGGAAACGAGCAGTACTTC	CASSLGRPSRGAGNEQYF	TRBJ2-7	-	-	TRBV5-1
TGCAGCGTTGAAGTATACACCAGCTATGGCTACACCTTC	CSVEVYTSYGYTF	TRBJ1-2	-	-	TRBV29-1
TGTGCCAGCAGCTTGGTCCCGAGCTCCTACGAGCAGTACTTC	CASSLVPSSYEQYF	TRBJ2-7	-	-	TRBV7-3
TGTGCCAGCTCACGCTTTACCGGGACTGCCGGTTCAGAGACCCAGTACTTC	CASSRFTGTAGSETQYF	TRBJ2-5	-	-	TRBV18
TGTGCCAGCAGCTTAGGTCGGCGGGACAGCCGCCTCTATGGCTACACCTTC	CASSLGRRDSRLYGYTF	TRBJ1-2	TRBD1	-	TRBV7-8
TGTGCCAGCAGCCCGGGACTGCGCTCTGGAAACACCATATATTTT	CASSPGLRSGNTIYF	TRBJ1-3	-	-	TRBV5-8
TGCAGTGCTAGAGTGGGGCCGGGAGCTTTCTTT	CSARVGPGAFF	TRBJ1-1	-	few	TRBV20-1
TGTGCCAGCTCTAGACAGGGGGCAAAGTCGACAGATACGCAGTATTTT	CASSRQGAKSTDTQYF	TRBJ2-3	TRBD1	-	TRBV18
TGTGCCAGCTCACCACGTAATACAGGGGAAGCTGGGGCCAACGTCCTGACTTTC	CASSPRNTGEAGANVLTF	TRBJ2-6	TRBD1	-	TRBV18
TGTGCCAAAGAGATTAACTATGGCTACACCTTC	CAKEINYGYTF	TRBJ1-2	-	-	TRBV2
TGTGCCAGCAGTTCTCTAACGGGAGGGCGCGGGACCGGGGAGCTGTTTTTT	CASSSLTGGRGTGELFF	TRBJ2-2	TRBD2	-	TRBV28
TGTGCCAGCAGCCGAGGGGGGTCGTCCTACAATGAGCAGTTCTTC	CASSRGGSSYNEQFF	TRBJ2-1	-	-	TRBV9
TGTGCCAGCTCACCCCTCGGTCTAGCGGACTACGAGCAGTACTTC	CASSPLGLADYEQYF	TRBJ2-7	TRBD2	-	TRBV18
TGTGCCAGCAGGAACAGGGGAGGAAACACCATATATTTT	CASRNRGGNTIYF	TRBJ1-3	TRBD1	-	TRBV6-1
TGTGCCAGCAGCTTAGGCAACCAAGAGACCCAGTACTTC	CASSLGNQETQYF	TRBJ2-5	-	-	TRBV7-6
TGTGCCAGTAGTATATTGGCCGGGGAGCTGTTTTTT	CASSILAGELFF	TRBJ2-2	-	-	TRBV19
TGTGCCAGCAGCTTGGAGGGGGGGATTGCCGTAAAACTGTTTTTT	CASSLEGGIAVKLFF	TRBJ1-4	-	-	TRBV5-8
TGTGCCAGCAGCTTAGGAGTGGGAGGAAACACCATATATTTT	CASSLGVGGNTIYF	TRBJ1-3	-	-	TRBV11-2
TGCGCCAGCAGCTTGTCAGCCGACAGCTATGGCTACACCTTC	CASSLSADSYGYTF	TRBJ1-2	-	once	TRBV5-1
TGTGCCAGCTCCCCCGCTTGGTCCTACAATGAGCAGTTCTTC	CASSPAWSYNEQFF	TRBJ2-1	-	-	TRBV18
TGCGCCAGCAGCTTAGGCGCGACCGGAGGGGCCCAGTACTTC	CASSLGATGGAQYF	TRBJ2-5	-	-	TRBV5-1
TGTGCCAGCAGGTTGGGGGCGGCAAGCTCCTACAATGAGCAGTTCTTC	CASRLGAASSYNEQFF	TRBJ2-1	-	-	TRBV27
TGTGCCAGCAAGTCAGGGAAAGTTGGCTACACCTTC	CASKSGKVGYTF	TRBJ1-2	-	-	TRBV6-1
TGTGCCAGCAGCCTAGATGGGAGGGTGGACGCCTACGAGCAGTACTTC	CASSLDGRVDAYEQYF	TRBJ2-7	TRBD2	-	TRBV9
TGTGCCAGCAGCCCCCAAACGGGAGACTCCGGAAACACCATATATTTT	CASSPQTGDSGNTIYF	TRBJ1-3	-	-	TRBV7-2
TGCGCCAGCAGCTTGGATGGTAGCGGGTTCACCTACAATGAGCAGTTCTTC	CASSLDGSGFTYNEQFF	TRBJ2-1	TRBD2	-	TRBV5-1
TGTGCTAGTGGTTTCACAAATAACAATGAGCAGTTCTTC	CASGFTNNNEQFF	TRBJ2-1	-	once	TRBV12-5